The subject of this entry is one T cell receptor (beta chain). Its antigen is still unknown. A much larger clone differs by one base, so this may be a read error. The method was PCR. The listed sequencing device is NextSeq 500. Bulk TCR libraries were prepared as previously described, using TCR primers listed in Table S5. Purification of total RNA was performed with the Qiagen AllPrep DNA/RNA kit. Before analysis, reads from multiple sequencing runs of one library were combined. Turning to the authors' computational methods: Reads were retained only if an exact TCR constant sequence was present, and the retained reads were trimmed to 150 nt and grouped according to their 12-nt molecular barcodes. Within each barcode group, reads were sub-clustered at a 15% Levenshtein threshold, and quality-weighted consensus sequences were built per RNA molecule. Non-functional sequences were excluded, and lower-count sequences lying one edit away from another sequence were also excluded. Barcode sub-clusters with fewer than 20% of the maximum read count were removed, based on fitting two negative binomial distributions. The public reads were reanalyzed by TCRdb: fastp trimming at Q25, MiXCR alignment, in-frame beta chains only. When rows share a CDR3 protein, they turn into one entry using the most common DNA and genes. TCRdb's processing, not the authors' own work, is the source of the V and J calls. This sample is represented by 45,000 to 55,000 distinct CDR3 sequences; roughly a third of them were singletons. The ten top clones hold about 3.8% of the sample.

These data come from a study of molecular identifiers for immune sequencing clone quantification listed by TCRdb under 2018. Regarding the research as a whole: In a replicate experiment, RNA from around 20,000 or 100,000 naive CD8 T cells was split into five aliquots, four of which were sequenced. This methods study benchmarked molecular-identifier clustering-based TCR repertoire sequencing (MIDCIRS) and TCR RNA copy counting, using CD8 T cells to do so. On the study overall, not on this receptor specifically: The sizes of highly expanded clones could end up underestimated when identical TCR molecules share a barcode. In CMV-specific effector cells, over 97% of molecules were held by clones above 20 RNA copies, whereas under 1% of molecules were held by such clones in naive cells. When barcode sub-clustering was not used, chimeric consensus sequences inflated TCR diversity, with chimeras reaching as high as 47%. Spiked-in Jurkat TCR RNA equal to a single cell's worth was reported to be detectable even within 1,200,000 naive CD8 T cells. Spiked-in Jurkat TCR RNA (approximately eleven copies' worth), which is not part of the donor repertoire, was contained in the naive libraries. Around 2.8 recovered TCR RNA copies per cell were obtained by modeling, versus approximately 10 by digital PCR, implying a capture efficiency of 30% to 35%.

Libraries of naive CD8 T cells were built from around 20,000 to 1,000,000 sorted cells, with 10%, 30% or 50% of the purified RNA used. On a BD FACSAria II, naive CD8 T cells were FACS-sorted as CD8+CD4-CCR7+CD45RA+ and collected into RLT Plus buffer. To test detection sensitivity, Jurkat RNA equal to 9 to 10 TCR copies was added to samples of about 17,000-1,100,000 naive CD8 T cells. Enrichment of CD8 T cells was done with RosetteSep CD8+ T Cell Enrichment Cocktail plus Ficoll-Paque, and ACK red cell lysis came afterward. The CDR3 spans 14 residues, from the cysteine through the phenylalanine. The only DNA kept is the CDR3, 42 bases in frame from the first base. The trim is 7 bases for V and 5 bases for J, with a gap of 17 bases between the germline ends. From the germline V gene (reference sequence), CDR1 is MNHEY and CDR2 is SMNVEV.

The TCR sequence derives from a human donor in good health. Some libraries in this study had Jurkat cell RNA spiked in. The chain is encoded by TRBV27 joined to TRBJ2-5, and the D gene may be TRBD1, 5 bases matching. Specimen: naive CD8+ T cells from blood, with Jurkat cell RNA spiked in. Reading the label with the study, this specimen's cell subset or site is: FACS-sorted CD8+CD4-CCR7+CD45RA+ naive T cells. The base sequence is TGTGCCAGCACCACCACAGGTTTAAATGAGACCCAGTACTTC. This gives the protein CASTTTGLNETQYF.